These 14 T cell receptor beta chains came from one sample sequenced in a study of T-cell memory formation after mild COVID-19. TCRdb re-derived calls from the 5' RACE reads in MiXCR, one entry per CDR3 protein. The repertoire holds roughly 400,000 distinct CDR3 sequences, about a sixth seen once, with around a fifth in the top ten. What was sequenced was PBMCs or a T cell subset sorted from them (not recorded which). The origin of the receptors is a young man who had mild COVID-19 (a few samples of this study predate the infection). Cell type and time point are not known.

This clonotype appeared a few times. The chain has TRBV28 and TRBJ2-2; D uncertain. This CDR3 spans 15 amino acids. V was trimmed by 4 bases and J by 0 bases, leaving 9 bases between them. Looked up from germline, CDR1 is MDHEN and CDR2 is SYDVKM. In DNA, the CDR3 is TGTGCCAGCAGTTCCCATTACGCGAACACCGGGGAGCTGTTTTTT. Encoded protein: CASSSHYANTGELFF.

This chain uses TRBV2 with TRBJ2-3; D possibly corresponds to TRBD2 (7 bases). The CDR3 is made up of 15 amino acids. Germline V gene lookup returns CDR1 SNHLY and CDR2 FYNNEI. Trimming shortened V by 4 bases and J by 4 bases, and 15 bases separated the two germline ends. CDR3 protein: CASSARGASPDTQYF. The CDR3 DNA follows: TGTGCCAGCAGTGCTCGGGGGGCAAGTCCAGATACGCAGTATTTT.

CDR3 nucleotide sequence: TGTGCCAGCAGCCTAGGGACCGTATTCGAGCAGTTCTTC. Amino acids: CASSLGTVFEQFF. V and J are TRBV7-9 and TRBJ2-1, with D perhaps given as TRBD1 or TRBD2 (5 bases each). This CDR3 has 13 residues. V was cut by 5 bases and J by 10 bases, with 15 bases left in between. The germline V gene has CDR1 SEHNR and CDR2 FQNEAQ (reference sequence).

This clonotype has more than one count but fewer than ten. The chain combines TRBV18 with TRBJ1-5, with D perhaps TRBD1 (6 bases). The germline V and J ends were trimmed by 3 bases and 1 base, with 10 bases remaining between them. The CDR3 is 15 residues long. In germline, CDR1 is KGHSH, CDR2 LQKENI. The CDR3 reads CASSPVTGSNQPQHF. CDR3 bases: TGTGCCAGCTCACCCGTTACAGGGAGCAATCAGCCCCAGCATTTT.

This clonotype turned up a few times. This chain connects TRBV12-5 to TRBJ2-3; D is uncertain. The CDR3 length is 13 residues. CDR1 LGHNT and CDR2 FRNRAP come from the germline V gene. The V gene lost 4 bases and the J gene lost 3 bases, with 8 bases spanning the gap. This CDR3 is CASGSSGTDTQYF. CDR3 bases: TGTGCTAGTGGTTCCAGTGGGACAGATACGCAGTATTTT.

In its sample, this clonotype was seen a few times. This sequence joins TRBV5-1 and TRBJ2-7; weak D call: TRBD2 (6 bases). The length of the CDR3 is 14 residues. The V gene's germline CDR1 is SGHRS and CDR2 YFSETQ. V gave up 4 bases and J gave up 2 bases, with 13 bases separating them. The CDR3 sequence is CASSPAGLAYEQYF. CDR3 in DNA: TGCGCCAGCAGCCCCGCGGGGTTAGCCTACGAGCAGTACTTC. The variable domain in full, with the rest retrieved from reference TRBV5-1 and TRBJ2-7, is KAGVTQTPRYLIKTRGQQVTLSCSPISGHRSVSWYQQTPGQGLQFLFEYFSETQRNKGNFPGRFSGRQFSNSRSEMNVSTLELGDSALYLCASSPAGLAYEQYFGPGTRLTVT.

This clonotype has more than one count but fewer than ten. The rearrangement links TRBV6-2 or TRBV6-3 to TRBJ2-5; TRBD2 is a possible D gene (6 bases). CDR3 length: 14 amino acids. Trimming cost V 7 bases and J 7 bases, with 19 bases left between them. Germline CDR1 MNHEY, CDR2 SVGEGT. The DNA for the CDR3 is TGTGCCAGCAACGCGGGGAATGGTTTCGGGACCCAGTACTTC. It translates to CASNAGNGFGTQYF.

Points on this clonotype: One end of the junction does not line up with germline, which may come from a read error. The rearrangement joins TRBV6-5 to TRBJ2-1; 12 bases line up with TRBD2. The CDR3 sequence is 14 residues long. Germline V gene lookup returns CDR1 MNHEY and CDR2 SVGAGI. The CDR3 protein is CASLGLAGYSEQFF. As DNA, the CDR3 is TGTGCCAGCTTAGGACTAGCGGGGTACAGTGAGCAGTTCTTC.

V is TRBV6-2 or TRBV6-3 and J is TRBJ2-3, with 7 bases fitting TRBD2. Germline V gene sequence: CDR1 MNHEY, CDR2 SVGEGT. This CDR3 is built from 13 residues. Trimming took 6 bases from V and 2 from J; bases not matched to a gene: 2. This CDR3 is CASRGDYTDTQYF. CDR3 bases: TGTGCCAGCAGGGGGGACTACACAGATACGCAGTATTTT.

The chain has TRBV3-1 and TRBJ2-2; D is undetermined. This CDR3 region has 13 residues. Trimming removed 1 base from V and 4 bases from J, with 4 bases in between. Germline V gene data show CDR1 as LGHDT and CDR2 as YNNKEL (reference sequence). DNA of the CDR3: TGTGCCAGCAGCCAAGTGGGCACCGGGGAGCTGTTTTTT. It translates to CASSQVGTGELFF.

The genes are TRBV4-3 and TRBJ2-3, with TRBD1 identical over 9 bases. The CDR3 is 16 amino acids. Germline V gene sequence: CDR1 LGHNA, CDR2 YSLEER. J was trimmed by 3 bases and V by 4 bases; bases with no gene match: 8. CDR3 coding DNA: TGCGCCAGCAGCCCAGGGGACAGGGTCATGACAGATACGCAGTATTTT. Its protein product is CASSPGDRVMTDTQYF.

The table lists this clonotype with a count of one. The V call is TRBV24-1, the J call TRBJ2-1; D possibly uses TRBD1 or TRBD2 (5 bases each). V gave up 3 bases and J gave up 10 bases, with 9 bases separating them. CDR1 is KGHDR and CDR2 is SFDVKD in the germline V gene. There are 12 residues in the CDR3. The CDR3 DNA sequence: TGTGCCACCAGTGATCGGGGACGGGAGCAGTTCTTC. It specifies CATSDRGREQFF.

This clonotype was seen a few times. The chain links TRBV7-9 to TRBJ2-5; D call uncertain. Trimming cost V 5 bases and J 1 base, with 8 bases left between them. This CDR3 is built from 13 residues. Germline assignment: CDR1 SEHNR and CDR2 FQNEAQ (reference sequence). This CDR3 is CASSMYSQETQYF. The CDR3 DNA reads as TGTGCCAGCAGCATGTACAGCCAAGAGACCCAGTACTTC.

This clonotype has a count of ten or more. J is TRBJ2-3 and V is TRBV7-9; D not certain. The CDR3 sequence is 18 residues long. Looked up from germline, CDR1 is SEHNR and CDR2 is FQNEAQ (reference sequence). Trimming stripped 1 base from V and 1 base from J, with 18 bases between. Written as DNA, the CDR3 is TGTGCCAGCAGCTTAGTATTCGGGCAATCCGCCCGCACAGATACGCAGTATTTT. Its protein is CASSLVFGQSARTDTQYF.